The sequence of this TCR beta chain was determined in a study of shared clonotypes between healthy human individuals. Study as a whole: Per donor, three plates held CD4 naive cells, three held CD4 memory, two held CD8 naive and one held CD8 memory.

For sorted subsets, about 200 ng DNA per replicate equaled roughly 30,000 T cell genomes. The repertoire was sequenced with immunoSEQ multiplex PCR; TCRdb's copy has only in-frame clones and lacks some. In the table there are some 900,000 clones, less than 85% of which are singletons. For this clone: Its specificity is unknown.

Unmatched junction bases numbered 11, after V lost 0 bases and J lost 0 bases. The CDR3 runs to 19 residues. Germline V gene sequence: CDR1 LGHNA, CDR2 YNFKEQ. Study results and caveats: In having few donors, the study represented limited genetic and exposure-history diversity. The authors expected sequencing depth to affect clonotype sharing among donors.

This receptor was taken from a man aged 18 to 30 in good health. The chain recombines TRBV4-2 with TRBJ2-7, with 10 bases lining up with TRBD2. The sequenced sample was memory CD4+ T cells sorted from blood. As to subset: CD45RA-negative fraction. CDR3 nucleotides: TGTGCCAGCAGCCAAGAGTGGGCTAGCGGGGGCCCCAGCTCCTACGAGCAGTACTTC. Protein: CASSQEWASGGPSSYEQYF.